This T cell receptor (beta chain) derives from a study of identical twins. Study-wide results and caveats: Invariant T cells like MAIT and iNKT could partly confound the zero-insertion analyses. Memory repertoires showed no such pattern, whereas abundant cord blood beta clonotypes carried fewer insertions.

This CDR3 has 14 residues. Germline V gene lookup returns CDR1 KGHSH and CDR2 LQKENI. Trimming left V 2 bases short and J 2 bases short, with 7 bases between. TCRdb independently ran MiXCR on the 5' RACE reads; one entry per CDR3 protein. The top ten hold 0.8% to 1% of the sample, which has 450,000 or so distinct CDR3 sequences, 13% to 15% seen once. As to this clonotype: Its antigen is not known.

This sample also appeared in a second study, on yellow fever vaccine responses in identical twins. From that paper: Twins' vaccine T cell response reportedly gave the appearance of partial convergence and partial personalization.

V is TRBV18 and J is TRBJ2-4; D unclear. This TCR was recovered from a woman between 18 and 29 years old in good health. The sample comprised CD4+ T cells sorted from blood. The DNA for the CDR3 is TGTGCCAGCTCACCAAACACTTCCAAAAACATTCAGTACTTC. Encoded protein: CASSPNTSKNIQYF.